This TCR beta chain was recorded in a study of cytomegalovirus exposure and HLA in healthy donors. Study-wide results and caveats: It was reported that the classifier diagnosed cytomegalovirus status with high specificity and sensitivity in both the original and validation cohorts.

Germline V gene sequence: CDR1 MDHEN, CDR2 SYDVKM. The CDR3 covers 16 residues. V lost 1 base, J lost 5 bases, and 17 bases lay in between. This clone was observed a single time. No antigen is known for it. PCR amplification relied on 60 Vbeta primers (plus 13 Jbeta primers). Profiling relied on immunoSEQ multiplex PCR, and the TCRdb table lists in-frame clones only, not all of them. The sample lists approximately 170,000 clones, around 77% occurring once. Sequencing used PBMCs. This clonotype originated in a woman aged 18-29 years in good health and CMV-seronegative. The chain combines TRBV28 with TRBJ2-5; a possible D gene is TRBD1 (7 bases). Here the CDR3 reads CASSLLARGRRETQYF. The CDR3 region has the DNA TGTGCCAGCAGTTTATTGGCCAGGGGGAGGCGGGAGACCCAGTACTTC.